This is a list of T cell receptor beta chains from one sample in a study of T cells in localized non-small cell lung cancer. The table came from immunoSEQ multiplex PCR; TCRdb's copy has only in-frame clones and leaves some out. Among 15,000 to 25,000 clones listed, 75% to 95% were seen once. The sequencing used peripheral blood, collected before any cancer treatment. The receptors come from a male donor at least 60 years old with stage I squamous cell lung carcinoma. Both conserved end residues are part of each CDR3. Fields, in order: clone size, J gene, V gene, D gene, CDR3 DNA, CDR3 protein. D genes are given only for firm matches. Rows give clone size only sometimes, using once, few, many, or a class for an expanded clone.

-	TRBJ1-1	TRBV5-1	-	TGCGCCAGCAGCTTTTCCGGGTCGGGCGCTGAAGCTTTCTTT	CASSFSGSGAEAFF
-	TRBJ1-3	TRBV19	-	TGTGCCAGCGGTCGACAGCCATACTCTGGAAACACCATATATTTT	CASGRQPYSGNTIYF
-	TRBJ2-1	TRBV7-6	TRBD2	TGTGCCAGCAGCTTAATGACTAGCGGTGCCTACAATGAGCAGTTCTTC	CASSLMTSGAYNEQFF
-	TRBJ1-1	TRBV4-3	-	TGCGCCAGCAGCCAAGAGGGCTGGACTGAAGCTTTCTTT	CASSQEGWTEAFF
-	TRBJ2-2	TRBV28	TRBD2	TGTGCCAGCAGTTTTAGCGGGAGACGGGGCACCGGGGAGCTGTTTTTT	CASSFSGRRGTGELFF
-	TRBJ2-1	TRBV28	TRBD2	TGTGCCAGCACAACGGGAGGGCACAATGAGCAGTTCTTC	CASTTGGHNEQFF
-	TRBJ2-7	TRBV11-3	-	TGTGCCAGCAGCTTTCCGGACACATACGAGCAGTACTTC	CASSFPDTYEQYF
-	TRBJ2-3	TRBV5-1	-	TGCGCCAGCAGCTTGCGTCCCGCCGGGACGAGGGATACGCAGTATTTT	CASSLRPAGTRDTQYF
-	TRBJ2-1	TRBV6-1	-	TGTGCCAGCAGTGAACCTTGGCAGAATTACAATGAGCAGTTCTTC	CASSEPWQNYNEQFF
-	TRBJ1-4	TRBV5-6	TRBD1	TGTGCCAGCAGGCTTACAGGGGGCGGTAATGAAAAACTGTTTTTT	CASRLTGGGNEKLFF
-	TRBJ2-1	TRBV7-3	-	TGTGCCAGCAGCATCATAGGGAATGAGCAGTTCTTC	CASSIIGNEQFF
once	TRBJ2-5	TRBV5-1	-	TGCGCCAGCAGCGCCATAGACGCGGGGCCTCAAGAGACCCAGTACTTC	CASSAIDAGPQETQYF
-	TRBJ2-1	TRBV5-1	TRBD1	TGCGCCAGCAGCTCGGACGGACAGGGGGAGCAGTTCTTC	CASSSDGQGEQFF
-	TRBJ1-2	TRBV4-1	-	TGCGCCAGCAGCCAAGAACAGGCTGGCTATGGCTACACCTTC	CASSQEQAGYGYTF
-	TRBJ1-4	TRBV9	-	TGTGCCAGCAGCGTAGCTTCCCGCACTAATGAAAAACTGTTTTTT	CASSVASRTNEKLFF
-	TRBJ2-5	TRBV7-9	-	TGTGCCAGCAGCTGGGCGGGGGAGACCCAGTACTTC	CASSWAGETQYF
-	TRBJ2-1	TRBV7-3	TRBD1	TGTGCCAGCAGCGAGGGACAGGGGGGCTCCTACAATGAGCAGTTCTTC	CASSEGQGGSYNEQFF
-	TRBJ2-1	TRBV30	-	TGTGCCTGGAAGTTGAAGGCCCCCTACAATGAGCAGTTCTTC	CAWKLKAPYNEQFF
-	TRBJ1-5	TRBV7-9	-	TGTGCCAGCAGCTACGGAGGTGGCAATCAGCCCCAGCATTTT	CASSYGGGNQPQHF
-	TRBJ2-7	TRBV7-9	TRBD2	TGTGCCAGCAGCAGCGGGACTAGCGGGGCGGCCTACGAGCAGTACTTC	CASSSGTSGAAYEQYF
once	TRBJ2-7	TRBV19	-	TGTGCCAGTAGTCCCTCCGGGACAACCTACGAGCAGTACTTC	CASSPSGTTYEQYF
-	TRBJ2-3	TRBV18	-	TGTGCCAGCTCCGAATATGGCACAGATACGCAGTATTTT	CASSEYGTDTQYF
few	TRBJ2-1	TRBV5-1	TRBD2	TGCGCCAGCAAAGGATCGGGACTAGCGGGATCCGACTACAATGAGCAGTTCTTC	CASKGSGLAGSDYNEQFF
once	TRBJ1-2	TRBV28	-	TGTGCCAGCAGTTTCCTGACAGGCTATGGCTACACCTTC	CASSFLTGYGYTF
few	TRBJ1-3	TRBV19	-	TGTGCCAGTAGTACCCCCAGGACACCGGCATCGTTT	CASSTPRTPASF
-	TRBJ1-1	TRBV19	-	TGTGCCAGTAGTATCCAGGCTATGAACACTGAAGCTTTCTTT	CASSIQAMNTEAFF
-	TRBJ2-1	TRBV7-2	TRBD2	TGTGCCAGCACCAATCTCAGAGCGGGGGAGGGGAATGAGCAGTTCTTC	CASTNLRAGEGNEQFF
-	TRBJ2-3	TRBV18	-	TGTGCCAGCTCACCAGTTGGATTCACAGATACGCAGTATTTT	CASSPVGFTDTQYF
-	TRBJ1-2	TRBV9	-	TGTGCCAGCAGCGTAGGGGGCCTAACAGGGAACTATGGCTACACCTTC	CASSVGGLTGNYGYTF
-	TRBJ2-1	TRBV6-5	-	TGTGCCAGCAGTTACTTATTCCGGGGAAAGTACAATGAGCAGTTCTTC	CASSYLFRGKYNEQFF
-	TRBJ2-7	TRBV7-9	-	TGTGCCAGCAGCTTAGCGGTTTCGGACAGCGCCTACGAGCAGTACTTC	CASSLAVSDSAYEQYF